The 31 T cell receptor beta chains listed next were all sequenced from one sample in a study of T cells after yellow fever vaccination. One entry per CDR3 protein results from TCRdb running MiXCR on the 5' RACE reads. The sample holds around 600,000 distinct CDR3 sequences; roughly 12% are singletons and the top ten take around 14%. The sequencing used PBMCs, collected on the day of the yellow fever booster vaccination. These receptor sequences come from a man aged 30 to 45 who received the YFV17D yellow fever vaccine.

V and J are TRBV5-8 and TRBJ1-1; D is uncertain. V was shortened by 1 base and J by 1 base, with 11 bases between the two germline ends. The V gene's germline CDR1 is SGHTS and CDR2 YDEGEE. This CDR3 region has 15 residues. The CDR3 nucleotides are TGTGCCAGCAGCTTGAAATTTCGGGGGAACACTGAAGCTTTCTTT. Translation: CASSLKFRGNTEAFF.

This chain connects TRBV10-3 to TRBJ2-3; TRBD2 aligns across 8 bases. J gave up 2 bases and V 4 bases, and 2 bases lay outside the gene matches. The CDR3 loop spans 14 amino acids. Germline values: CDR1 ENHRY, CDR2 SYGVKD. The chain's CDR3 is CAISGTSPTDTQYF. The CDR3 bases are TGTGCCATCAGTGGGACTAGCCCCACAGATACGCAGTATTTT.

This chain connects TRBV6-5 to TRBJ2-1, with unresolved D. Germline V gene lookup returns CDR1 MNHEY and CDR2 SVGAGI. The CDR3 sequence is 13 residues long. V lost 3 bases and J 9 bases, leaving 12 bases between the germline ends. The CDR3 coding sequence is TGTGCCAGCAGTTATTCTACTAACGGTGAGCAGTTCTTC. This codes for CASSYSTNGEQFF.

The gene calls are TRBV7-9 and TRBJ1-2, with D possibly being TRBD1 (5 bases). This CDR3 has 15 residues. V lost 5 bases and J lost 4, with 17 bases in between. Germline V gene data show CDR1 as SEHNR and CDR2 as FQNEAQ (reference sequence). For the CDR3, the DNA is TGTGCCAGCAGCCAGGACGGGGGAGGGGTCTATGGCTACACCTTC. Residues: CASSQDGGGVYGYTF.

CDR3 region: CASSKGTYNEQFF. In DNA form, the CDR3 reads TGTGCCAGCTCGAAGGGGACCTACAATGAGCAGTTCTTC. This sequence joins TRBV27 and TRBJ2-1; D possibly corresponds to TRBD1 (5 bases). The germline V gene has CDR1 MNHEY and CDR2 SMNVEV (reference sequence). With 8 bases removed from V and 2 bases from J, the gap between germline ends came to 10 bases. This CDR3 has 13 residues.

V is TRBV11-2 and J is TRBJ2-3; 15 nucleotides align to TRBD2. Germline CDR1 reads SGHAT; CDR2 reads FQNNGV. V shed 3 bases, J shed 6 bases, and the junction held 19 bases outside the gene matches. The CDR3 extends over 21 amino acids. The CDR3 sequence: CASSFLAGTSGRRGEGDTQYF. DNA for the CDR3: TGTGCCAGCAGCTTCCTTGCCGGGACTAGCGGGAGGAGGGGGGAAGGGGATACGCAGTATTTT.

The J gene is TRBJ2-1, the V gene TRBV6-2 or TRBV6-3, with 8 bases that match TRBD2. V shed 8 bases, J shed 12 bases, and the junction held 18 bases outside the gene matches. The germline CDR1 and CDR2 sequences are MNHEY and SVGEGT. The CDR3 is 15 amino acids. The CDR3 sequence: CASHRGGRYESGQFF. DNA for the CDR3: TGTGCCAGCCATCGGGGGGGCAGGTATGAGAGTGGGCAGTTCTTC.

This clonotype was counted at least ten times. The chain has TRBV28 and TRBJ2-3, with 7 nucleotides matching TRBD1. CDR3 size: 15 residues. Per the germline V gene, CDR1 is MDHEN and CDR2 is SYDVKM. Trimming at V came to 7 bases and at J to 1 base, leaving 8 bases not matched to a gene. The CDR3 nucleotides read TGTGCCAGCACCTTTCCAGGGGGTGGCACAGATACGCAGTATTTT. As protein: CASTFPGGGTDTQYF.

This clonotype was recorded a few times. One junction end disagrees with the germline gene, perhaps due to a read error. The gene calls are TRBV20-1 and TRBJ1-5; D gene uncertain. The CDR3 runs to 16 residues. In germline, CDR1 is DFQATT, CDR2 SNEGSKA (reference sequence). The CDR3 sequence is CCARDRRLSGNQPQHF. CDR3 nucleotide sequence: TGCTGTGCTAGAGATCGACGGCTCAGCGGCAATCAGCCCCAGCATTTT.

The V call is TRBV5-1, the J call TRBJ2-6, with a possible D match to TRBD1 (6 bases). In germline, CDR1 is SGHRS, CDR2 YFSETQ. V was cut by 4 bases and J by 2 bases, with 13 bases left in between. This CDR3 contains 16 residues. In DNA form, the CDR3 reads TGCGCCAGCAGCACCAGTGGACAGACTGGGGCCAACGTCCTGACTTTC. Encoded protein: CASSTSGQTGANVLTF.

This clonotype was detected a few times. This chain connects TRBV28 to TRBJ2-4; D remains unclear. The V gene lost 6 bases and the J gene lost 5 bases, with 14 bases spanning the gap. The CDR3 spans 14 residues. The germline CDR1 and CDR2 sequences are MDHEN and SYDVKM. Here the CDR3 DNA reads TGTGCCAGCAGACTGGACGCTGTCCAAAACATTCAGTACTTC. It encodes CASRLDAVQNIQYF.

This clonotype was observed a few times. This chain links TRBV27 with TRBJ2-7, with TRBD1 matching over 8 bases. This CDR3 spans 15 amino acids. V was pared by 1 base and J by 3 bases, with 5 bases of the junction left unmatched. The germline CDR1 and CDR2 sequences are MNHEY and SMNVEV (reference sequence). The CDR3 sequence: CASSLLTGGLYEQYF. The CDR3 DNA is TGTGCCAGCAGTTTATTAACAGGGGGTCTCTACGAGCAGTACTTC.

This sequence joins TRBV28 and TRBJ2-7, with 10 bases aligning to TRBD2. From germline, CDR1 is MDHEN and CDR2 SYDVKM. The CDR3 covers 17 residues. The junction had 14 bases not matched to a gene; V was cut back by 9 bases and J by 0 bases. CDR3 in DNA: TGTGCCAGTTGGGAAGCGGGAGGGCCAGGGCTCTCCTACGAGCAGTACTTC. Encoded protein: CASWEAGGPGLSYEQYF.

CDR3 nucleotide sequence: TGTGCCAGCAGTTCGGGCGGGGGCCCATTTTACGAGCAGTACTTC. This translates into CASSSGGGPFYEQYF. The chain carries TRBV27 and TRBJ2-7, with D maybe TRBD2 (7 bases). V was shortened by 4 bases and J by 4 bases, with 17 bases between the two germline ends. The CDR3 is 15 residues long. Germline values: CDR1 MNHEY, CDR2 SMNVEV (reference sequence).

There are a few counts of this clonotype. This chain connects TRBV20-1 to TRBJ1-2; D unclear. V was trimmed by 4 bases and J by 2 bases, leaving 8 bases between them. Per germline, CDR1 DFQATT and CDR2 SNEGSKA (reference sequence). The CDR3 has 12 residues. The CDR3, as DNA: TGCAGTGCTAAAGGATCCAACTATGGCTACACCTTC. Translating it yields CSAKGSNYGYTF.

This clonotype showed up just a few times. The V and J genes are TRBV5-8 and TRBJ2-1; 9 nucleotides align to TRBD1. This CDR3 has 14 amino acids. V was clipped by 6 bases and J by 6 bases; unmatched bases: 7. The V gene's germline CDR1 is SGHTS and CDR2 YDEGEE. The CDR3 bases are TGTGCCAGCACCTCGGACAGGGGCTTCAATGAGCAGTTCTTC. It translates to CASTSDRGFNEQFF.

The J gene is TRBJ1-1, the V gene TRBV6-1; D not resolved. The germline CDR1 and CDR2 sequences are MNHNS and SASEGT. Trimming pared 5 bases from V and 3 bases from J, leaving 10 bases between. This CDR3 region has 13 residues. For the CDR3, the DNA is TGTGCCAGCAGTCCGGCCTTATACACTGAAGCTTTCTTT. This gives the protein CASSPALYTEAFF.

In its sample, this clonotype was seen a few times. The rearrangement uses TRBV7-2 and TRBJ2-1, with 8 bases aligning to TRBD1. V trimming: 6 bases; J trimming: 0 bases; junction bases outside the gene matches: 4. The CDR3 sequence is 15 residues long. Germline V lookup: CDR1 SGHTA, CDR2 FQGNSA. CDR3 in DNA: TGTGCCAGCAGGCCTGACAGGGGCTCCTACAATGAGCAGTTCTTC. This translates into CASRPDRGSYNEQFF. Based on the CDR3 plus reference TRBV7-2 and TRBJ2-1, the full variable domain is GAGVSQSPSNKVTEKGKDVELRCDPISGHTALYWYRQSLGQGLEFLIYFQGNSAPDKSGLPSDRFSAERTGGSVSTLTIQRTQQEDSAVYLCASRPDRGSYNEQFFGPGTRLTVL.

This clonotype was observed many times. This sequence joins TRBV7-2 and TRBJ2-1; 8 nucleotides line up with TRBD2. CDR1 is SGHTA and CDR2 is FQGNSA in the germline V gene. Unmatched junction bases numbered 10, after V lost 6 bases and J lost 6 bases. The CDR3 length is 15 residues. The DNA of the CDR3 is TGTGCCAGCAGTTCCGGGACTAGTAGGTTCAATGAGCAGTTCTTC. Its translation: CASSSGTSRFNEQFF.

This clonotype showed up just a few times. This rearrangement joins TRBV6-5 to TRBJ2-5; 15 bases are shared with TRBD2. The CDR3 is made up of 16 amino acids. The junction had 4 bases not matched to a gene; V was cut back by 4 bases and J by 4 bases. Germline V gives CDR1 MNHEY, CDR2 SVGAGI. CDR3 residues: CASSWGGLAGGETQYF. DNA for the CDR3: TGTGCCAGCAGTTGGGGGGGACTAGCGGGAGGAGAGACCCAGTACTTC.

This clonotype was found a few times. The chain recombines TRBV20-1 with TRBJ2-1, with 8 positions matching TRBD1. Germline V gene sequence: CDR1 DFQATT, CDR2 SNEGSKA (reference sequence). The V segment lost 6 bases and the J segment 3 bases; nucleotides outside the gene matches: 7. CDR3 size: 14 residues. The CDR3 region is CSAPGQGDYNEQFF. Written as DNA, the CDR3 is TGCAGTGCGCCCGGACAGGGTGACTACAATGAGCAGTTCTTC.

V and J are TRBV12-3 or TRBV12-4 and TRBJ2-3, with D uncertain. Trimming removed 6 bases from V and 7 bases from J, with 11 bases in between. The length of the CDR3 is 12 residues. For the CDR3, the DNA is TGTGCCAGCAGCACCACCTTTTATACGCAGTATTTT. Protein product: CASSTTFYTQYF.

This clonotype came up a few times. The genes are TRBV19 and TRBJ2-1; 11 bases map to TRBD2. V lost 1 base and J lost 10; bases outside the gene matches: 9. Germline V gives CDR1 LNHDA, CDR2 SQIVND (reference sequence). The CDR3 length is 16 residues. The CDR3 spells CASSIGRLAGGREQFF. The CDR3, as DNA: TGTGCCAGTAGTATAGGTAGGCTAGCGGGAGGTAGGGAGCAGTTCTTC.

The rearrangement links TRBV2 to TRBJ1-1, with unresolved D. The germline gives CDR1 SNHLY, CDR2 FYNNEI. With 11 bases removed from V and 2 bases from J, the gap between germline ends came to 15 bases. The CDR3 has 13 amino acids. The CDR3 loop reads CAYPTRLNTEAFF. CDR3 sequence (DNA): TGTGCCTACCCTACCCGGCTTAACACTGAAGCTTTCTTT.

This clonotype showed up just a few times. The CDR3 DNA follows: TGTGCCAGCTCCCCCCGGAAGGATACGCAGTATTTT. Its translation: CASSPRKDTQYF. The chain has TRBV18 and TRBJ2-3, with unresolved D. CDR3 length: 12 amino acids. V was shortened by 6 bases and J by 6 bases, with 10 bases between the two germline ends. Germline values: CDR1 KGHSH, CDR2 LQKENI.

This clonotype was seen more than once but under ten times. V is TRBV12-3 or TRBV12-4 and J is TRBJ2-2; the D gene is possibly TRBD2 (7 bases). The CDR3 consists of 16 residues. V was pared by 7 bases and J by 1 base, with 16 bases between. The CDR3 bases are TGTGCCAGCACTTTGGGGGGGCAGATGAACACCGGGGAGCTGTTTTTT. It yields the protein CASTLGGQMNTGELFF.

This chain uses TRBV10-3 with TRBJ2-5, with 7 positions matching TRBD1. Germline-derived CDR1 and CDR2 are ENHRY and SYGVKD. Trimming cost V 10 bases and J 3 bases; bases outside gene matches: 17. The CDR3 consists of 16 residues. CDR3 bases: TGTGCCACCAAACCATCCGCCGGGACAGTAGAAGAGACCCAGTACTTC. This codes for CATKPSAGTVEETQYF.

This clonotype was seen repeatedly, ten times or more. The CDR3 is CSVTGASSSYEQYF. CDR3 in DNA: TGCAGCGTGACCGGGGCCTCCAGCTCCTACGAGCAGTACTTC. The V call is TRBV29-1, the J call TRBJ2-7; D possibly matches TRBD1 or TRBD2 (5 bases each). The CDR3 sequence is 14 residues long. The V gene lost 6 bases and the J gene lost 0 bases, with 15 bases spanning the gap. CDR1 and CDR2 (germline): SQVTM, ANQGSEA.

This clonotype was observed at least ten times. The chain is built from TRBV9 and TRBJ2-2; possibly TRBD1 for D (5 bases). The V end was cut by 0 bases, the J end by 6 bases, with 12 bases between. The germline V gene encodes CDR1 SGDLS and CDR2 YYNGEE. The CDR3 loop spans 15 amino acids. The CDR3 loop reads CASSVDPGNSGELFF. The CDR3 DNA sequence: TGTGCCAGCAGCGTAGACCCAGGGAATTCCGGGGAGCTGTTTTTT.

There are a few counts of this clonotype. This sequence joins TRBV20-1 and TRBJ2-7, with a weak D call TRBD2 (6 bases). V was shortened by 0 bases and J by 9 bases, with 15 bases between the two germline ends. CDR3 size: 13 residues. Germline CDR1 DFQATT, CDR2 SNEGSKA (reference sequence). The CDR3 here is CSARDSRDSWQYF. In nucleotides, the CDR3 is TGCAGTGCTAGAGATAGCCGGGACTCTTGGCAGTACTTC.

This rearrangement joins TRBV6-1 to TRBJ1-1, with D possibly being TRBD1 (5 bases). V lost 5 bases, J lost 3 bases, and 13 bases lay in between. Germline assignment: CDR1 MNHNS and CDR2 SASEGT. There are 14 residues in the CDR3. CDR3 sequence: CASSPLGGDTEAFF. For the CDR3, the DNA is TGTGCCAGCAGTCCTTTAGGAGGGGACACTGAAGCTTTCTTT.